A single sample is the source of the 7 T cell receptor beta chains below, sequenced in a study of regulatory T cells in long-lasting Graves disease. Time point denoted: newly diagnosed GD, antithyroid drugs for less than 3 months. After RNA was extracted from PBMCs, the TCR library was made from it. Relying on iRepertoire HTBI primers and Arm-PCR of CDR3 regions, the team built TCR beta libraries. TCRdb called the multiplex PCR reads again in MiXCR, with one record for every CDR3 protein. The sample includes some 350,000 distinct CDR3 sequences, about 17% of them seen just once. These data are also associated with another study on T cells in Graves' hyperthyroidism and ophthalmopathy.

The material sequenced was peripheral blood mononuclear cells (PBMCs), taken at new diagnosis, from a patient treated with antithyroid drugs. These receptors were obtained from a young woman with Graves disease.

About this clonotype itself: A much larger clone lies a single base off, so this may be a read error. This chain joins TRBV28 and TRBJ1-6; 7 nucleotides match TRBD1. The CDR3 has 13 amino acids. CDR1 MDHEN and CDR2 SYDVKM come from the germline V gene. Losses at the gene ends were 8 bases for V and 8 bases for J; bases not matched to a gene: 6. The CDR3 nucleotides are TGTGCCAGCTACGGGCAGGGGGATTCACCCCTCCACTTT. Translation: CASYGQGDSPLHF.

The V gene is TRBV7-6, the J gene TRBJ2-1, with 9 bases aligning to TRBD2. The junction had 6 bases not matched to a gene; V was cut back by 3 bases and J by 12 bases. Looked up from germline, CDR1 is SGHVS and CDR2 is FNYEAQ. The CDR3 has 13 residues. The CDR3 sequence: CASSLELSGGQFF. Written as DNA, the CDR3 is TGTGCCAGCAGCTTGGAACTTAGCGGGGGGCAGTTCTTC.

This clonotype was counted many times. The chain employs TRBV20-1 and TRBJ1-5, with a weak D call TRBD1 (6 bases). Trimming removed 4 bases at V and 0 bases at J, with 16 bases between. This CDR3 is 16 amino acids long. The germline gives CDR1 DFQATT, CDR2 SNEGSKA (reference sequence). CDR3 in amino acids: CSAKKGGENSNQPQHF. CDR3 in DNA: TGCAGTGCTAAAAAAGGGGGGGAAAATAGCAATCAGCCCCAGCATTTT.

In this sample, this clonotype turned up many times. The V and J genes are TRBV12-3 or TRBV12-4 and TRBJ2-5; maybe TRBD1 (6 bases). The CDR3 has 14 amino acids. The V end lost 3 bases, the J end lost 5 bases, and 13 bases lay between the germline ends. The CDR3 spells CASSFGQGFETQYF. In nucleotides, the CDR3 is TGTGCCAGCAGTTTCGGCCAGGGGTTTGAGACCCAGTACTTC.

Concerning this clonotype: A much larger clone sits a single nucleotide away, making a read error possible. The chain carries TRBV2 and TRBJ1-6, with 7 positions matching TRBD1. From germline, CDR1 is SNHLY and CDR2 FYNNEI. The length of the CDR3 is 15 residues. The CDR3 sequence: CAGADRDGYNSPPHF. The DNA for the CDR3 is TGTGCCGGGGCAGACAGGGACGGTTATAATTCACCCCCCCACTTT.

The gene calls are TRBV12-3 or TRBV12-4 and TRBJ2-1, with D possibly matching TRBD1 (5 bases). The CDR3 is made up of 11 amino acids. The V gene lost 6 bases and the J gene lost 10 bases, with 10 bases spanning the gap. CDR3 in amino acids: CASSQGLEQFF. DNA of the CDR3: TGTGCCAGCAGCCAGGGTTTGGAGCAGTTCTTC.

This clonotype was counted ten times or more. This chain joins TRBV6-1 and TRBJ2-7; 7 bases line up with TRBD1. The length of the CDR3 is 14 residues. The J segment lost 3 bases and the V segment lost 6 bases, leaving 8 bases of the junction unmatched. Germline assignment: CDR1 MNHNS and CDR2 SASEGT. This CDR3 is CASRRGQDLYEQYF. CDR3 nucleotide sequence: TGTGCCAGCAGAAGAGGACAGGATCTCTACGAGCAGTACTTC.